This is a list of T cell receptor beta chains from one sample in a study of blood T cell repertoires in COVID-19. Generated by immunoSEQ multiplex PCR, the TCRdb table keeps only in-frame clones and is missing some. This table holds 150,000 to 200,000 clones, around 80% found once. Sequenced input: peripheral blood. The receptors stem from a man aged 55-75 years with active or convalescent COVID-19. CDR3s include the opening cysteine and the closing phenylalanine or tryptophan. A D gene is named only where the DNA matches it firmly. Part of the rows lack a size; the others show once, few, many or a class for expanded clones.

abundance	v_gene	d_gene	j_gene	CDR3nt	CDR3aa
.	TRBV6-6	.	TRBJ2-1	TGTGCCAGCAGTTACTCCTCACCGGGCTACAATGAGCAGTTCTTC	CASSYSSPGYNEQFF
.	TRBV28	.	TRBJ1-4	TGTGCCAGCAGTTCTCCTAGGGGGGGATCTAATGAAAAACTGTTTTTT	CASSSPRGGSNEKLFF
.	TRBV9	TRBD2	TRBJ2-2	TGTGCCAGCAGGGAAAGAGCGGGAGCCACCGGGGAGCTGTTTTTT	CASRERAGATGELFF
.	TRBV29-1	TRBD2	TRBJ2-3	TGCAGCGTCCCCGGGACTAGCGGGTGGATCGCAGATACGCAGTATTTT	CSVPGTSGWIADTQYF
.	TRBV5-1	.	TRBJ2-2	TGCGCCAGCAGGAGGGACTCGTCCACCGGGGAGCTGTTTTTT	CASRRDSSTGELFF
.	TRBV4-2	.	TRBJ2-2	TGTGCCAGCAGCCAAGTTGATGGGCAGAGGGCCGGGGAGCTGTTTTTT	CASSQVDGQRAGELFF
.	TRBV9	TRBD1	TRBJ2-7	TGTGCCAGCGGAGGGACAGGGGGCCCGGTCGAGCAGTACTTC	CASGGTGGPVEQYF
.	TRBV27	.	TRBJ2-3	TGTGCCAGCGCCGGGGAGTCGGGGTGGAACACAGATACGCAGTATTTT	CASAGESGWNTDTQYF
.	TRBV7-3	TRBD1	TRBJ1-2	TGTGCCAGCAGCTTATCGACAGGGGGTGGCTACACCTTC	CASSLSTGGGYTF
.	TRBV19	.	TRBJ1-2	TGTGCCAGTAGTATTTCGGCAGGGACTAACTATGGCTACACCTTC	CASSISAGTNYGYTF
.	TRBV5-6	TRBD1	TRBJ1-4	TGTGCCAGCAGTTCGGCAGGGGGGCTGGCCGCTAATGAAAAACTGTTTTTT	CASSSAGGLAANEKLFF
.	TRBV19	.	TRBJ1-2	TGTGCCAGTAGTGCCCCGGTTGGGGGGATCTATGGCTACACCTTC	CASSAPVGGIYGYTF
once	TRBV9	.	TRBJ1-5	TGTGCCAGCAGCGCGACAGGAAGCAATCAGCCCCAGCATTTT	CASSATGSNQPQHF
.	TRBV3-1/TRBV3-2	.	TRBJ2-7	TGTGCCAGCAGCCTACACCGGGAACAGCAGTACTTC	CASSLHREQQYF
few	TRBV11-3	.	TRBJ2-3	TGTGCCAGCAGCTCAGGGCAAAATACGCAGTATTTT	CASSSGQNTQYF
.	TRBV9	TRBD2	TRBJ2-7	TGTGCCAGCAGCGTAGGACTAGCGTCCCTCTACGAGCAGTACTTC	CASSVGLASLYEQYF
.	TRBV19	.	TRBJ1-5	TGTGCCAGTGCGGACAGAAGGAACAATCAGCCCCAGCATTTT	CASADRRNNQPQHF
.	TRBV11-1	.	TRBJ2-4	TGTGCCAGCAGTAGCAGCTCCAAAAACATTCAGTACTTC	CASSSSSKNIQYF
once	TRBV6-5	.	TRBJ1-1	TGTGCCAGCAGTTACTCGGGGACACTGAACACTGAAGCTTTCTTT	CASSYSGTLNTEAFF
once	TRBV7-3	.	TRBJ2-5	TGTGCCAGCGGCGGCGGCGTTACCAACCAAGAGACCCAGTACTTC	CASGGGVTNQETQYF
.	TRBV7-2	TRBD1	TRBJ1-4	TGTGCCAGCAGCCAGGGGGGCGGATGGACTAATGAAAAACTGTTTTTT	CASSQGGGWTNEKLFF
.	TRBV10-1	TRBD2	TRBJ2-3	TGCGCCAGCAGTGAGTTACGGGGGGTCCGCACAGATACGCAGTATTTT	CASSELRGVRTDTQYF
.	TRBV7-9	.	TRBJ1-1	TGTGCCAGCAGCCTCTCCCTGAACACTGAAGCTTTCTTT	CASSLSLNTEAFF
.	TRBV19	.	TRBJ1-1	TGTGCCAGTAGTTACCGACAGCCGAACACTGAAGCTTTCTTT	CASSYRQPNTEAFF
.	TRBV7-9	TRBD1	TRBJ2-3	TGTGCCAGCAGCCAAGGTGGGGGACAGGGGAGCACAGATACGCAGTATTTT	CASSQGGGQGSTDTQYF
once	TRBV7-9	.	TRBJ1-2	TGTGCCAGCAGCCCATCCACCGGGGGTTCGGGCTACACCTTC	CASSPSTGGSGYTF
.	TRBV19	.	TRBJ2-3	TGTGCCAGTAGTGTTACTAGTGCAGATACGCAGTATTTT	CASSVTSADTQYF
many	TRBV6-1	.	TRBJ1-6	TGTGCCAGCAGTGAATCCAGCCGGGGATTCTCACCCCTCCACTTT	CASSESSRGFSPLHF
few	TRBV11-2	TRBD2	TRBJ2-1	TGTGCCAGCAGCTGGGGCGGGGGGTTCTACAATGAGCAGTTCTTC	CASSWGGGFYNEQFF
.	TRBV2	.	TRBJ1-5	TGTGCCAGCAGACCCTCCCGGGAGTTCAATCAGCCCCAGCATTTT	CASRPSREFNQPQHF
.	TRBV5-1	.	TRBJ2-1	TGCGCCAGCAGCTTGGCCTCGGGGTTGAGTGAGCAGTTCTTC	CASSLASGLSEQFF
.	TRBV4-1	.	TRBJ2-7	TGCGCCAGCAGCCAAACCCAGTGGCCCGCCGAGCAGTACTTC	CASSQTQWPAEQYF
.	TRBV4-2	.	TRBJ2-1	TGTGCCAGCAGCAACCCACAGGGTACCTACAATGAGCAGTTCTTC	CASSNPQGTYNEQFF
.	TRBV2	TRBD1	TRBJ1-2	TGTGCCAGCAGCGTCGGACAGGGCGGCTACACCTTC	CASSVGQGGYTF
.	TRBV24-1	TRBD1	TRBJ1-2	TGTGCCACCAGTGCTGGACAGGGAAGAAGCTATGGCTACACCTTC	CATSAGQGRSYGYTF
.	TRBV5-1	TRBD2	TRBJ2-1	TGCGCCAGCAGCCTAGCGGGGGACAGCTCCTACAATGAGCAGTTCTTC	CASSLAGDSSYNEQFF
.	TRBV19	.	TRBJ1-5	TGTGCCACCGCTGGCCGGGGGGGCCTCTATCAGCCCCAGCATTTT	CATAGRGGLYQPQHF